This entry concerns a single T cell receptor (beta chain). The antigen is undetermined. This specimen belongs to a study of T-cell reconstitution after alpha-beta-depleted transplantation in children. General observations from the study: Reportedly, only several hundred clones from non-depleted graft cells drove alpha-beta T-cell counts at about two months.

Unique molecular identifiers were used in preparing the TCRbeta library. MiXCR was run by TCRdb on the PCR reads, yielding one entry per CDR3 protein. Of around 490,000 distinct CDR3 sequences listed, about 10% are singletons. The sample in question was PBMCs, mostly from graft donor cells, obtained 180 days after TCRalphabeta/CD19-depleted stem cell transplant. The TCR was taken from a female patient between 2 and 15 years old who had a stem cell transplant for aplastic anemia, so the T cells may come from the graft donor.

CDR3 nucleotide sequence: TGCGCCAGCAGCCCGACCGCGACCCTCTCTCGACTAGCGGGAAGAGGTCACATTCAGTACTTC. Amino acids: CASSPTATLSRLAGRGHIQYF. This chain connects TRBV5-1 to TRBJ2-4; 11 positions match TRBD2. The junction had 26 bases not matched to a gene; V was cut back by 4 bases and J by 8 bases. CDR1 is SGHRS, CDR2 YFSETQ, per germline. The length of the CDR3 is 21 residues.